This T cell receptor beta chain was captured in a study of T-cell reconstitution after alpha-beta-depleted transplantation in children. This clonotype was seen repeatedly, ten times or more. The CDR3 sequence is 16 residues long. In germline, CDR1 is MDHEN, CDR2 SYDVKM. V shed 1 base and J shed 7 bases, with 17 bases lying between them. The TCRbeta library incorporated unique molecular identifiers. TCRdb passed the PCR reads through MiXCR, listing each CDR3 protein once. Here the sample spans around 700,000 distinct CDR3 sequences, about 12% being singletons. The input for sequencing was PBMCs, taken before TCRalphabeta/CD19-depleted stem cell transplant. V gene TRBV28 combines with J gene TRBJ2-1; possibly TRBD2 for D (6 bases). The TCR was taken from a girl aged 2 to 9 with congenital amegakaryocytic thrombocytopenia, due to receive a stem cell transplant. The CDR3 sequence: CASSLSGDPGPNEQFF. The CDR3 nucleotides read TGTGCCAGCAGTTTATCGGGGGATCCCGGCCCTAATGAGCAGTTCTTC. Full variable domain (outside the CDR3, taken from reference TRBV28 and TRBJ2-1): DVKVTQSSRYLVKRTGEKVFLECVQDMDHENMFWYRQDPGLGLRLIYFSYDVKMKEKGDIPEGYSVSREKKERFSLILESASTNQTSMYLCASSLSGDPGPNEQFFGPGTRLTVL.